This T cell receptor beta chain was captured in a study of beta chain features in type 1 diabetes. Study results and caveats: Moderate but significant shortening of TCRB CDR3s was recorded in all four CD4+ subsets from Type 1 diabetes patients.

The germline V gene encodes CDR1 SGHDT and CDR2 YYEEEE. After removal of 0 bases from V and 7 bases from J, the junction contained 10 bases not matched to a gene. This CDR3 is 17 amino acids long. This clone was picked up a small number of times. The antigen is undetermined. As every portion of the isolated RNA was reverse transcribed, the sequencing read expressed TCRB transcripts. Profiling relied on immunoSEQ multiplex PCR, and the TCRdb table lists in-frame clones only, not all of them. The table lists fewer than 350,000 clones, 15% of them singletons. The V and J genes are TRBV5-6 and TRBJ1-6; 7 bases line up with TRBD1. The TCR originated in a young man with type 1 diabetes. Sequencing was performed on naive CD4+ T cells from blood. CDR3 amino acids: CASSLELGQVPNSPLHF. DNA of the CDR3: TGTGCCAGCAGCTTGGAACTTGGACAGGTTCCAAATTCACCCCTCCACTTT.